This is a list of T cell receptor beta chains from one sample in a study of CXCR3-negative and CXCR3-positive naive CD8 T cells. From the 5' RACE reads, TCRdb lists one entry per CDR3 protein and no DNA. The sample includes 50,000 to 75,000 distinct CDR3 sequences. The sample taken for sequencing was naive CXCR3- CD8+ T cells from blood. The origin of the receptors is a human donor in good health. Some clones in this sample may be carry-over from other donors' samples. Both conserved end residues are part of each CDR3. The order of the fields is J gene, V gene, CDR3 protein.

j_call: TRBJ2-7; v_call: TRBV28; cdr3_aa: CASSRGYEQYF
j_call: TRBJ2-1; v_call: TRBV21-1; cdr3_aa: CASAGLALENEQFF
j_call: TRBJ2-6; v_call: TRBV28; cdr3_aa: CASSPVGPGGSGANVLTF
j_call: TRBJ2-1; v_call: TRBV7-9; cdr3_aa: CASRPTRGNEQFF
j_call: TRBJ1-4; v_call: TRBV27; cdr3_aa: CASSPGDEKLFF
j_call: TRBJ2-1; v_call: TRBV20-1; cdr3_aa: CSASAWAVETYNEQFF
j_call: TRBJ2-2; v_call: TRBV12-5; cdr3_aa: CASGGDGGAGTGELFF
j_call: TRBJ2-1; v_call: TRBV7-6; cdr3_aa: CASSRGGYSSYNEQFF
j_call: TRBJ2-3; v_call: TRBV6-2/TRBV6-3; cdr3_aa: CASSLYRDSLDTQYF
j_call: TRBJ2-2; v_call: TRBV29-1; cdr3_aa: CSVPDRGELFF
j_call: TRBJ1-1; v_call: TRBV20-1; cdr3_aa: CSVEDNLNTEAFF
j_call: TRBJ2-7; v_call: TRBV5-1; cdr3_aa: CASSIGEPYEQYF
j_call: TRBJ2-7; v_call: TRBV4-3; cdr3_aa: CASSQGGKYEQYF
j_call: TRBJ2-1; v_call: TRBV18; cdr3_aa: CASSPTGGVSNEQFF
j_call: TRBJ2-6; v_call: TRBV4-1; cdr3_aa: CASSQVGANVLTF
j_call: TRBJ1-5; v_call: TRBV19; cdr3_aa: CASSAHGQGAQPQHF
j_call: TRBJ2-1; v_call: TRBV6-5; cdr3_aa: CASTTGSYNEQFF
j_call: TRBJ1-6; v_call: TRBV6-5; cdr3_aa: CAIGRGIGGVNPPLHF
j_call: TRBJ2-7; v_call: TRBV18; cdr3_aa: CASSYGQGPYEQYF
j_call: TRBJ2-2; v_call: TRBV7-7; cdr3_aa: CASSPHQDRANTGALFF
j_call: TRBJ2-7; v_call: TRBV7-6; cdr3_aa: CASSLDPGSEQYF
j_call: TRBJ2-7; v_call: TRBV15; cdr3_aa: CATSPQTGSAYEQYF
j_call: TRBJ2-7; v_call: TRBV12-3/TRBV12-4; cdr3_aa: CASRQTDSYEQYF
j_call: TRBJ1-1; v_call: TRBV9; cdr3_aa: CASTPSGTEMNTEAFF
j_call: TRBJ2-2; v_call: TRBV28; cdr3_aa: CASSFSYTGELFF
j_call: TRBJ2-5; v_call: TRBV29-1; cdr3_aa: CSVDSWEETQYF
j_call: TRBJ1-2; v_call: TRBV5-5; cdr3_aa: CASSLEEGVQFGYTF
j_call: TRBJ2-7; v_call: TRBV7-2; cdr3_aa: CASSYGGNSYEQYF
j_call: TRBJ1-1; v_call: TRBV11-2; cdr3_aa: CASSSGTETEASEAFF
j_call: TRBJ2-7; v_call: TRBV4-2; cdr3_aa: CASSQGEGVSYEQYF
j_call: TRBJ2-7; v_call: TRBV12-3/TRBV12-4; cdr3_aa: CASSWGQGYEQYF
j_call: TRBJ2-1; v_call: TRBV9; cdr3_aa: CASSASPYNEQFF
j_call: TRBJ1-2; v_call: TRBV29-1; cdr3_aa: CSVHWGGMRGYTF
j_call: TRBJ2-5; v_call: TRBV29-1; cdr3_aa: CSVIGPRPETQYF
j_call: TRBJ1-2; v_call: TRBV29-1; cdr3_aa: CSVEGQGTSYGYTF
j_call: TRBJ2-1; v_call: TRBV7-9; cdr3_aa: CASSFSSNEQFF
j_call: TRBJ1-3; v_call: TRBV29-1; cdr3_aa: CSTMDSSGNTIYF
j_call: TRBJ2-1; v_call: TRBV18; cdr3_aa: CASSPDRVPYNEQFF
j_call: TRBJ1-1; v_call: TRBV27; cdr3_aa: CASSPWDRLTEAFF
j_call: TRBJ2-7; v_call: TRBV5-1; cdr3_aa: CASSAPGTDYEQYF
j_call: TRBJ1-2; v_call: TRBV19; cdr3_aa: CASQRQGYGYTF
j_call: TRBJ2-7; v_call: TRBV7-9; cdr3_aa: CASSTGGAEQYF